One sample yielded the 3 T cell receptor beta chains listed below, sequenced in a study of T-cell reconstitution after alpha-beta-depleted transplantation in children. Unique molecular identifiers were incorporated when the TCRbeta library was constructed. From the PCR reads, TCRdb called clonotypes with MiXCR, one entry per CDR3 protein. This sample has approximately 400,000 distinct CDR3 sequences, with about a tenth found just once. The input for sequencing was PBMCs from the stem cell graft donor, taken from the stem cell graft. These receptors were obtained from a human donor who donated a stem cell graft to a child with acute myeloid leukemia.

This clonotype was seen a few times. The J gene is TRBJ2-7, the V gene TRBV6-1, with 7 bases aligning to TRBD1. Trimming cost V 5 bases and J 5 bases; bases outside gene matches: 3. The CDR3 runs 12 residues. The germline V gene has CDR1 MNHNS and CDR2 SASEGT. The CDR3 DNA is TGTGCCAGCAGTCGCGACAGGGACGAGCAGTACGTC. Translated: CASSRDRDEQYV.

In this sample, this clonotype turned up a few times. The V gene is TRBV20-1, the J gene TRBJ1-3; D remains unclear. V lost 3 bases and J lost 0, with 3 bases in between. The CDR3 covers 12 residues. Per germline, CDR1 DFQATT and CDR2 SNEGSKA (reference sequence). CDR3 sequence (DNA): TGCAGTGCTAGCCGCTCTGGAAACACCATATATTTT. Amino acids: CSASRSGNTIYF.

The gene calls are TRBV4-2 and TRBJ1-1; D might be TRBD1 (5 bases). The germline V and J ends were trimmed by 2 bases and 2 bases, with 12 bases remaining between them. Looked up from germline, CDR1 is LGHNA and CDR2 is YNFKEQ. The CDR3 has 15 residues. The CDR3 loop reads CASSQFSGGNTEAFF. For the CDR3, the DNA is TGTGCCAGCAGCCAATTTTCGGGGGGTAACACTGAAGCTTTCTTT.